This is a list of T cell receptor beta chains from one sample in a study of cytomegalovirus exposure and HLA in healthy donors. Sequenced by immunoSEQ multiplex PCR; TCRdb stores in-frame clones only, minus some. The sample records fewer than 150,000 clones, roughly 79% being singletons. The source material was PBMCs. The receptors come from a male donor in good health and CMV-seronegative. Both conserved end residues are part of each CDR3. A D gene is named only where the DNA matches it firmly. Rows may omit the clone size; those that give it use once, few, many or a size class.

>TRBJ1-5|TRBD1|TRBV5-1|.
TGCGCCAGCAGCCCGGGACAGGACAATCAGCCCCAGCATTTT
CASSPGQDNQPQHF
>TRBJ2-2|.|TRBV7-2|.
TGTGCCAGCAGCTCGGGGACAACGAACACCGGGGAGCTGTTTTTT
CASSSGTTNTGELFF
>TRBJ2-1|TRBD2|TRBV9|few
TGTGCCAGCAGCGTAGAGCCGGGGGGGCTCGACAATGAGCAGTTCTTC
CASSVEPGGLDNEQFF
>TRBJ2-2|.|TRBV2|.
TGTGCCAGCAGTGAAGCGGGGACAATTAACACCGGGGAGCTGTTTTTT
CASSEAGTINTGELFF
>TRBJ2-1|TRBD2|TRBV2|.
TGTGCCAGCAGTGACAGACTAGCGGCCGGATACAATGAGCAGTTCTTC
CASSDRLAAGYNEQFF
>TRBJ1-2|.|TRBV5-1|.
TGCGCCAGCAGCAGATCCGGGTCCGATGTGATCTATGGCTACACCTTC
CASSRSGSDVIYGYTF
>TRBJ2-7|TRBD1|TRBV19|.
TGTGCCAGTAGTATACCGACAGGGGCGGGTTCCTACGAGCAGTACTTC
CASSIPTGAGSYEQYF
>TRBJ2-1|TRBD2|TRBV6-5|.
TGTGCCAGCAGACCTTCCCGCGGGGGCTACAATGAGCAGTTCTTC
CASRPSRGGYNEQFF
>TRBJ1-1|TRBD1|TRBV5-8|.
TGTGCCAGCAGCAACAGGGGGAAAATCCTCATGAACACTGAAGCTTTCTTT
CASSNRGKILMNTEAFF
>TRBJ2-1|.|TRBV13|.
TGTGCCAGCAGCTCAGGGGTGAGCTCCTACAATGAGCAGTTCTTC
CASSSGVSSYNEQFF
>TRBJ2-4|.|TRBV6-5|.
TGTGCCAGCAGTCCCCGGGGAGCGGGTGGTAACATTCAGTACTTC
CASSPRGAGGNIQYF
>TRBJ1-3|.|TRBV4-1|.
TGCGCCAGCAGCCCAGACGTTAACTTAGATGGAAACACCATATATTTT
CASSPDVNLDGNTIYF
>TRBJ2-7|.|TRBV29-1|once
TGCAGCGTTGAGAGTAGGCGAGGAGGGGTCGACGAGCAGTACTTC
CSVESRRGGVDEQYF
>TRBJ2-3|TRBD1|TRBV19|.
TGTGCCACCAGTTCTAGGACAGGGGGTGAGGATACGCAGTATTTT
CATSSRTGGEDTQYF
>TRBJ1-5|.|TRBV6-5|.
TGTGCCAGCAGTTCCGGGACACTTCTTCAGCCCCAGCATTTT
CASSSGTLLQPQHF
>TRBJ2-1|TRBD2|TRBV10-3|.
TGTGCCATCAGCAACATAGCGGGGGCGGACAACCCACTCGACAATGAGCAGTTCTTC
CAISNIAGADNPLDNEQFF
>TRBJ1-2|.|TRBV5-4|once
TGCGCCAGCAGCCAAACGGCCTTCGAGGGAACCTATGGCTACACCTTC
CASSQTAFEGTYGYTF
>TRBJ1-4|TRBD1|TRBV29-1|.
TGCAGCGGATTGGGACAGAATGAAAAACTGTTTTTT
CSGLGQNEKLFF
>TRBJ1-5|.|TRBV30|.
TGTGCCTGGAGTGTAGAGCTCGTTCAGCCCCAGCATTTT
CAWSVELVQPQHF
>TRBJ2-5|TRBD2|TRBV30|.
TGTGCCTGGAGTACCGGGACTAGTATCGAGACCCAGTACTTC
CAWSTGTSIETQYF